The text below deals with one T cell receptor (beta chain). Using immunoSEQ multiplex PCR, the repertoire was profiled, and TCRdb retains in-frame clones only, with some absent. The table has 45,000 to 60,000 clones, 80% to 95% seen once. This entry belongs to a study of T cell changes during pregnancy in multiple sclerosis. The CDR3 spans 14 residues. V was pared by 5 bases and J by 3 bases, with 14 bases between. Germline lookup yields CDR1 SEHNR and CDR2 FQNEAQ (reference sequence). This chain links TRBV7-9 with TRBJ2-7, with D maybe TRBD1 (6 bases). The TCR originated in a female donor in good health, enrolled as a control in a pregnancy study. This sample comprised peripheral blood, obtained after pregnancy. The CDR3 DNA is TGTGCCAGCAGCCGTACCGGGACAAACTACGAGCAGTACTTC. It encodes CASSRTGTNYEQYF.